The 26 T cell receptor beta chains below all came from one sample that was sequenced in a study of CD4+ T cells in melanoma. Repertoires were generated with immunoSEQ multiplex PCR, while TCRdb's copy carries only in-frame clones and drops some. Of over 9,000 clones listed, about 70% are singletons. What was sequenced was cells from a culture (not recorded whether cultured in vitro). These TCRs come from a human donor with melanoma.

The chain is built from TRBV19 and TRBJ2-7; weak D call: TRBD2 (6 bases). The CDR3 has 16 residues. Germline V gene sequence: CDR1 LNHDA, CDR2 SQIVND (reference sequence). Trimming cost V 4 bases and J 3 bases, with 19 bases left between them. The CDR3 DNA reads TGTGCCAGTAGTACTGGGACTCCACAGGACTACTACGAGCAGTACTTC. Its translation is CASSTGTPQDYYEQYF.

This clone was observed a single time. Other DNA sequences in the sample encode the same CDR3. The chain joins TRBV6-5 to TRBJ1-1, with 7 bases fitting TRBD1. The CDR3 is 13 residues long. Germline loops: CDR1 MNHEY, CDR2 SVGAGI. The trim removed 6 bases at V and 1 base at J, leaving 2 bases unmatched. This chain's CDR3 is CASSRQGNTEAFF. In nucleotides, the CDR3 is TGTGCCAGCAGCAGACAGGGGAACACTGAAGCTTTCTTT.

The V gene is TRBV11-2, the J gene TRBJ2-7; D not resolved. This CDR3 is built from 14 residues. The V end lost 2 bases, the J end lost 3 bases, and 11 bases lay between the germline ends. Germline V gene lookup returns CDR1 SGHAT and CDR2 FQNNGV. CDR3 DNA sequence: TGTGCCAGCAGCTTACTGGGCGCGGTCTACGAGCAGTACTTC. This gives the protein CASSLLGAVYEQYF.

This chain uses TRBV7-9 with TRBJ1-5; D unclear. This CDR3 spans 12 amino acids. Germline loops: CDR1 SEHNR, CDR2 FQNEAQ (reference sequence). V lost 2 bases and J 6 bases, leaving 5 bases between the germline ends. This CDR3 is CASSLPFQPQHF. The DNA of the CDR3 is TGTGCCAGCAGCTTACCATTTCAGCCCCAGCATTTT.

The genes are TRBV7-9 and TRBJ2-3; no firm D call. V was trimmed by 5 bases and J by 1 base, leaving 13 bases between them. The CDR3 length is 15 residues. In germline, CDR1 is SEHNR, CDR2 FQNEAQ (reference sequence). As DNA, the CDR3 is TGTGCCAGCAGCGTCTGGGGAACCCGCACAGATACGCAGTATTTT. Translation gives CASSVWGTRTDTQYF.

As to this clone: At one end the junction does not follow the germline gene, possibly because of a read error. The chain joins TRBV5-1 to TRBJ1-2; tentative D call: TRBD1 (5 bases). Looked up from germline, CDR1 is SGHRS and CDR2 is YFSETQ. The CDR3 length is 16 residues. CDR3 sequence reads: CASSLVSGRVNYDYTF. CDR3 DNA sequence: TGCGCCAGCAGCTTGGTATCAGGGCGAGTAAACTATGACTACACCTTC.

In its sample, this clone was seen a few times. This sequence joins TRBV15 and TRBJ2-7; no definite D call. CDR3 length equals 14 residues. Trimming stripped 1 base from V and 6 bases from J, with 13 bases between. Looked up from germline, CDR1 is LNHNV and CDR2 is YYDKDF (reference sequence). CDR3 sequence reads: CATSRGTTKSEQYF. CDR3 nucleotides: TGTGCCACCAGCAGAGGGACCACAAAGAGCGAGCAGTACTTC.

This clone has a handful of counts. V and J are TRBV6-1 and TRBJ2-1, with 10 bases fitting TRBD1. Germline CDR1 reads MNHNS; CDR2 reads SASEGT. The CDR3 runs 13 residues. V dropped 4 bases and J dropped 6; count of bases not matched to a gene: 0. CDR3 sequence (DNA): TGTGCCAGCAGTGGGACAGGGGGCAATGAGCAGTTCTTC. Residues: CASSGTGGNEQFF.

V usage is TRBV9 and J usage is TRBJ2-3; the D gene is possibly TRBD2 (5 bases). The germline V gene has CDR1 SGDLS and CDR2 YYNGEE. The CDR3 is made up of 14 amino acids. V dropped 4 bases and J dropped 6 bases, with 15 bases sitting between them. In DNA, the CDR3 is TGTGCCAGCAGCCCCGGGCTAGCTCGGGATACGCAGTATTTT. Translation gives CASSPGLARDTQYF.

The gene calls are TRBV18 and TRBJ1-5; D not certain. The CDR3 loop spans 16 amino acids. CDR1 is KGHSH, CDR2 LQKENI, per germline. The V gene lost 3 bases and the J gene lost 1 base, with 13 bases spanning the gap. The CDR3 loop is CASSPGGRVSNQPQHF. For the CDR3, the DNA is TGTGCCAGCTCACCGGGAGGGAGGGTGAGCAATCAGCCCCAGCATTTT.

J is TRBJ2-7 and V is TRBV30; the D is unclear. Germline CDR1 is GTSNPN and CDR2 is SVGIG (reference sequence). The CDR3 runs to 14 residues. V shed 0 bases and J shed 2 bases, with 11 bases lying between them. In DNA, the CDR3 is TGTGCCTGGAGTGTTGGGTATGTTCCCTACGAGCAGTACTTC. This encodes CAWSVGYVPYEQYF.

The CDR3 coding sequence is TGTGCCAGCAGGAGGGACAGCGCTAACTATGGCTACACCTTC. Amino acids: CASRRDSANYGYTF. This chain joins TRBV2 and TRBJ1-2; 7 nucleotides agree with TRBD1. Germline CDR1 reads SNHLY; CDR2 reads FYNNEI. This CDR3 has 14 amino acids. Trimming took 6 bases from V and 0 from J; bases not matched to a gene: 4. Full variable domain (outside the CDR3, taken from reference TRBV2 and TRBJ1-2): EPEVTQTPSHQVTQMGQEVILRCVPISNHLYFYWYRQILGQKVEFLVSFYNNEISEKSEIFDDQFSVERPDGSNFTLKIRSTKLEDSAMYFCASRRDSANYGYTFGSGTRLTVV.

The chain has TRBV7-3 and TRBJ1-6; weak D call: TRBD1 (5 bases). CDR3 length: 14 residues. Trimming removed 0 bases at V and 10 bases at J, with 10 bases between. CDR1 and CDR2 from the germline V gene are SGHTA and FQGTGA. For the CDR3, the DNA is TGTGCCAGCAGCTTAACGGGGGTAGGGTCACCCCTCCACTTT. Translation gives CASSLTGVGSPLHF.

This sequence joins TRBV7-2 and TRBJ2-7; the D gene is possibly TRBD1 (7 bases). The ends were cut back, 2 bases at V and 1 base at J, with 12 bases in the middle. This CDR3 has 15 residues. CDR1 and CDR2 (germline): SGHTA, FQGNSA. The CDR3 DNA reads as TGTGCCAGCAGCTTATTGTCAGGGGGGTCCTACGAGCAGTACTTC. This encodes CASSLLSGGSYEQYF.

The genes are TRBV7-9 and TRBJ1-2, with a possible D match to TRBD1 (6 bases). The V gene lost 1 base and the J gene lost 0 bases, with 12 bases spanning the gap. Germline V gene lookup returns CDR1 SEHNR and CDR2 FQNEAQ (reference sequence). This CDR3 has 16 residues. CDR3 DNA sequence: TGTGCCAGCAGCTTAGGGGGTGGACAGTCTAACTATGGCTACACCTTC. This sequence encodes CASSLGGGQSNYGYTF.

This clone has a handful of counts. The J gene is TRBJ2-3, the V gene TRBV2, with D possibly being TRBD1 (5 bases). Per germline, CDR1 SNHLY and CDR2 FYNNEI. V lost 3 bases and J lost 3, with 13 bases in between. This CDR3 spans 15 amino acids. The CDR3 nucleotides are TGTGCCAGCAGTGAGTTAGGCAGGGCTACAGATACGCAGTATTTT. It specifies CASSELGRATDTQYF. The full variable domain, completed using reference TRBV2 and TRBJ2-3, is EPEVTQTPSHQVTQMGQEVILRCVPISNHLYFYWYRQILGQKVEFLVSFYNNEISEKSEIFDDQFSVERPDGSNFTLKIRSTKLEDSAMYFCASSELGRATDTQYFGPGTRLTVL.

The chain employs TRBV5-1 and TRBJ1-3, with TRBD1 matching over 9 bases. The germline V gene has CDR1 SGHRS and CDR2 YFSETQ. The length of the CDR3 is 16 residues. V dropped 4 bases and J dropped 4; count of bases not matched to a gene: 9. The DNA for the CDR3 is TGCGCCAGCAGCCCTGGGGACAGGGCGGGAGGAAACACCATATATTTT. Protein: CASSPGDRAGGNTIYF.

This clone turned up a few times. The CDR3 bases are TGCGCCAGCAGCCAAGACCGACAGGGTCCCTACGAGCAGTACTTC. Protein: CASSQDRQGPYEQYF. This sequence joins TRBV4-1 and TRBJ2-7; 7 nucleotides align to TRBD1. This CDR3 region has 15 residues. CDR1 and CDR2 from the germline V gene are MGHRA and YSYEKL. The trim removed 0 bases at V and 2 bases at J, leaving 4 bases unmatched.

This chain connects TRBV2 to TRBJ1-6; the D is unclear. The germline gives CDR1 SNHLY, CDR2 FYNNEI. Trimming took off 6 bases at V and 0 bases at J, with 6 bases between the two ends. The CDR3 sequence is 14 residues long. The CDR3 coding sequence is TGTGCCAGCAGGGCAGGCTCCTATAATTCACCCCTCCACTTT. Its translation is CASRAGSYNSPLHF.

This sequence joins TRBV10-3 and TRBJ1-2; TRBD1 agrees at 8 bases. The CDR3 runs to 13 residues. Germline CDR1 is ENHRY and CDR2 is SYGVKD. V lost 10 bases to trimming and J lost 3 bases; unmatched junction nucleotides: 7. The CDR3 DNA reads as TGTGCCACCGGACAGGGTTTCGACTATGGCTACACCTTC. It is translated as CATGQGFDYGYTF.

This clone was seen only once. This chain joins TRBV9 and TRBJ2-5; D ambiguous. The CDR3 has 14 amino acids. Germline V CDR1 and CDR2: SGDLS, YYNGEE. V dropped 6 bases and J dropped 1 base, with 13 bases sitting between them. The chain's CDR3 is CASNNRGGQETQYF. The DNA of the CDR3 is TGTGCCAGCAACAATCGTGGCGGCCAAGAGACCCAGTACTTC.

The rearrangement links TRBV7-2 to TRBJ2-1; TRBD2 aligns across 11 bases. The CDR3 is 15 amino acids. CDR1 and CDR2 (germline): SGHTA, FQGNSA. V dropped 2 bases and J dropped 10; count of bases not matched to a gene: 7. In DNA, the CDR3 is TGTGCCAGCAGCTTACTAGCGGGGGGCCACTCGGAGCAGTTCTTC. As protein: CASSLLAGGHSEQFF.

The CDR3 DNA reads TGTGCCAGCTCACCAAATCGGCTCAGGGAGGTCAATGAGCAGTTCTTC. Translating gives CASSPNRLREVNEQFF. The rearrangement links TRBV18 to TRBJ2-1, with D possibly matching TRBD2 (6 bases). From germline, CDR1 is KGHSH and CDR2 LQKENI. The CDR3 is 16 residues long. V dropped 2 bases and J dropped 6 bases, with 17 bases sitting between them.

This clone was seen a few times. This chain uses TRBV29-1 with TRBJ1-5; D gene uncertain. The CDR3 loop spans 13 amino acids. The germline gives CDR1 SQVTM, CDR2 ANQGSEA. Trimming left V 4 bases short and J 3 bases short, with 10 bases between. This CDR3 is CSVVADANQPQHF. CDR3 DNA sequence: TGCAGCGTTGTGGCAGACGCCAATCAGCCCCAGCATTTT.

The chain carries TRBV9 and TRBJ2-2, with D perhaps matching TRBD1 (5 bases). Germline assignment: CDR1 SGDLS and CDR2 YYNGEE. The CDR3 is 14 residues long. The V end was cut by 5 bases, the J end by 5 bases, with 13 bases between. CDR3 loop: CASRAGPSTGELFF. The CDR3 nucleotides are TGTGCCAGCAGGGCAGGGCCTTCGACCGGGGAGCTGTTTTTT.

The V call is TRBV2, the J call TRBJ1-1, with unresolved D. This CDR3 is 12 amino acids long. The ends were cut back, 6 bases at V and 4 bases at J, with 9 bases in the middle. In germline, CDR1 is SNHLY, CDR2 FYNNEI. CDR3 coding DNA: TGTGCCAGCAGGCCGTCAAGCACTGAAGCTTTCTTT. Protein sequence: CASRPSSTEAFF.